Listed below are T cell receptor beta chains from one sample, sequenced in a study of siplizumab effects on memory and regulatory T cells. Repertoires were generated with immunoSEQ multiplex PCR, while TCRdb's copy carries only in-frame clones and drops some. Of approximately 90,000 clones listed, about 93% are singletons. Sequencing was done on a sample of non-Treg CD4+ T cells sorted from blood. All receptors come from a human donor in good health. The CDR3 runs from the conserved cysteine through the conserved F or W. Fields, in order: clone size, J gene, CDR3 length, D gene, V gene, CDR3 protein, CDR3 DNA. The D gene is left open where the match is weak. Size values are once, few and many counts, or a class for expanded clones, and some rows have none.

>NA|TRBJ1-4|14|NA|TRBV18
CASSPSRSREKLFF
TGTGCCAGCTCACCAAGCCGCTCCCGTGAAAAACTGTTTTTT
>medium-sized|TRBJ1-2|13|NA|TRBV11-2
CASSSQQGGGYTF
TGTGCCAGCAGCAGCCAACAGGGCGGTGGCTACACCTTC
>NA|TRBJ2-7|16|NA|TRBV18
CASSPPMGLSSYEQYF
TGTGCCAGCTCACCCCCCATGGGCTTGAGCTCCTACGAGCAGTACTTC
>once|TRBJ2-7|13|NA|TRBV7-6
CASSLASSYEQYF
TGTGCCAGCAGCTTAGCCAGTTCCTACGAGCAGTACTTC
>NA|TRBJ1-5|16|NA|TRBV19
CASSIQRGGGNQPQHF
TGTGCCAGTAGTATCCAGAGGGGAGGTGGCAATCAGCCCCAGCATTTT
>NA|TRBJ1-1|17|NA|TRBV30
CAWSVGVGWGGITEAFF
TGTGCCTGGAGTGTTGGGGTCGGATGGGGAGGTATCACTGAAGCTTTCTTT
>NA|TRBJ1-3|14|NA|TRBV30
CAWSQAFSGNTIYF
TGTGCCTGGAGTCAAGCTTTCTCTGGAAACACCATATATTTT
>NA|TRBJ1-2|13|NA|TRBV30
CAWTLTINYGYTF
TGTGCCTGGACCCTTACCATTAACTATGGCTACACCTTC
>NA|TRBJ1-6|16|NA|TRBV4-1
CASSQVEVEIGSPLHF
TGCGCCAGCAGCCAAGTCGAGGTGGAAATCGGTTCACCCCTCCACTTT
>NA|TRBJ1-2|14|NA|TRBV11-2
CASSLSDRNYGYTF
TGTGCCAGCAGCTTATCCGACAGGAACTATGGCTACACCTTC
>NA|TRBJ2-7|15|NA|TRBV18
CASSPGPTSSYEQYF
TGTGCCAGCTCACCAGGCCCCACCTCTTCTTACGAGCAGTACTTC
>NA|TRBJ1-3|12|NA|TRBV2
CASGPGGNTIYF
TGTGCCAGCGGCCCGGGTGGAAACACCATATATTTT
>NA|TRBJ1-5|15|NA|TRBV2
CASSVNSIANQPQHF
TGTGCCAGCAGTGTTAACAGTATAGCAAATCAGCCCCAGCATTTT
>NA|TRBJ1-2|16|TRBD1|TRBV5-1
CASSLATGTENYGYTF
TGCGCCAGCAGCTTGGCAACCGGGACAGAAAACTATGGCTACACCTTC
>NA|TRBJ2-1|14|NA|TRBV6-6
CASSSGGRGDEQFF
TGTGCCAGCAGTTCTGGGGGGCGCGGGGATGAGCAGTTCTTC
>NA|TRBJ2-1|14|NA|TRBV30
CAWSVRRRGDEQFF
TGTGCCTGGAGTGTACGGCGACGTGGCGATGAGCAGTTCTTC
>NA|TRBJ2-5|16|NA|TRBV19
CASSKGFNRVAETQYF
TGTGCCAGTAGTAAAGGGTTCAACAGGGTTGCAGAGACCCAGTACTTC
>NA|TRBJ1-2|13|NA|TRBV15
CATSPDINYGYTF
TGTGCCACCAGCCCAGATATTAACTATGGCTACACCTTC
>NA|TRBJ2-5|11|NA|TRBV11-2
CAISGQETQYF
TGTGCCATCTCGGGCCAGGAGACCCAGTACTTC
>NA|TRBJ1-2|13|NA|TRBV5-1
CASSQVGQDGYTF
TGCGCCAGCAGCCAGGTCGGGCAGGACGGCTACACCTTC